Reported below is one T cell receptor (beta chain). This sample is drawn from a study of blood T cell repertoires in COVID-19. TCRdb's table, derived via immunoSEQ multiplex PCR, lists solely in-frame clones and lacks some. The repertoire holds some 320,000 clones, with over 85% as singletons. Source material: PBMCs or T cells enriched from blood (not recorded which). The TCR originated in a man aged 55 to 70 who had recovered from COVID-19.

CDR3 in DNA: TGTGCCAGCATCAGGGGAACTGAAGCTTTCTTT. It codes for CASIRGTEAFF. The chain uses TRBV2 and TRBJ1-1, with D possibly being TRBD1 (6 bases). The CDR3 runs to 11 residues. Germline V gene data show CDR1 as SNHLY and CDR2 as FYNNEI. Trimming cost V 7 bases and J 5 bases, with 8 bases left between them.